The 16 T cell receptor beta chains below all came from one sample that was sequenced in a study of T cells after posttransplantation cyclophosphamide. Data came from immunoSEQ multiplex PCR; TCRdb stores just in-frame clones and leaves some out. The sample contains around 34,000 clones, none of them singletons. The sample consisted of PBMCs. The receptors were gathered from a woman aged 45-59 years in good health and a related stem cell transplant donor.

This clone was seen many times. The V call is TRBV7-6, the J call TRBJ2-7; 9 nucleotides agree with TRBD1. The CDR3 extends over 15 amino acids. Germline V gene lookup returns CDR1 SGHVS and CDR2 FNYEAQ. V lost 2 bases, J lost 2 bases, and 4 bases stayed unmatched. The CDR3 sequence: CASSLHRGLPYEQYF. CDR3 DNA sequence: TGTGCCAGCAGCTTACACAGGGGGCTCCCCTACGAGCAGTACTTC. Supplemented by reference TRBV7-6 and TRBJ2-7, the full variable domain reads GAGVSQSPRYKVTKRGQDVALRCDPISGHVSLYWYRQALGQGPEFLTYFNYEAQQDKSGLPNDRFSAERPEGSISTLTIQRTEQRDSAMYRCASSLHRGLPYEQYFGPGTRLTVT.

This clone appeared many times. CDR3 amino acids: CASRDRGLSGYTF. CDR3 in DNA: TGTGCCAGCAGGGACAGGGGCTTATCTGGCTACACCTTC. The chain links TRBV28 to TRBJ1-2; 9 bases are shared with TRBD1. The CDR3 extends over 13 amino acids. Germline CDR1 is MDHEN and CDR2 is SYDVKM. V lost 6 bases, J lost 7 bases, and 6 bases stayed unmatched.

This clone counts as medium-sized (0.01 to 0.1%). The chain combines TRBV7-9 with TRBJ1-1; perhaps TRBD1 as D (5 bases). This CDR3 has 11 amino acids. CDR1 is SEHNR and CDR2 is FQNEAQ in the germline V gene (reference sequence). V lost 0 bases, J lost 14 bases, and 10 bases lay in between. The CDR3 DNA is TGTGCCAGCAGCTTAGCGACAGTGGGATTCTTT. Protein sequence: CASSLATVGFF.

This clone was detected many times. J is TRBJ2-1 and V is TRBV19; 9 bases are shared with TRBD1. Trimming cost V 4 bases and J 7 bases; bases outside gene matches: 8. Germline V gene data show CDR1 as LNHDA and CDR2 as SQIVND (reference sequence). This CDR3 spans 15 amino acids. CDR3 sequence (DNA): TGTGCCAGTAGTACGCCGGGACAGGGAAAAAATGAGCAGTTCTTC. It yields the protein CASSTPGQGKNEQFF.

This clone was observed many times. This chain's CDR3 is CASRPGQGEVEQFF. The CDR3 DNA is TGTGCCAGTAGGCCGGGACAGGGGGAGGTTGAGCAGTTCTTC. The chain couples TRBV19 to TRBJ2-1, with 11 nucleotides matching TRBD1. The CDR3 has 14 residues. J gave up 9 bases and V 6 bases, and 7 bases lay outside the gene matches. Germline V gene data show CDR1 as LNHDA and CDR2 as SQIVND (reference sequence).

The rearrangement uses TRBV9 and TRBJ2-7; 8 bases map to TRBD2. The CDR3 has 16 amino acids. The germline gives CDR1 SGDLS, CDR2 YYNGEE. V was pared by 0 bases and J by 5 bases, with 10 bases of the junction left unmatched. The CDR3 DNA follows: TGTGCCAGCAGCGTAGCTCGAGGACTAGCTGTGGACGAGCAGTACTTC. It yields the protein CASSVARGLAVDEQYF.

This clone was counted only a few times. This CDR3 is CASSPGQGAGYTF. CDR3 DNA sequence: TGCGCCAGCAGCCCCGGACAGGGTGCTGGCTACACCTTC. The chain has TRBV5-1 and TRBJ1-2; 8 bases line up with TRBD1. The V and J ends lost 4 bases and 7 bases, in that order; junction bases with no gene match: 6. Germline CDR1 SGHRS, CDR2 YFSETQ. The CDR3 sequence is 13 residues long.

This clone has at least ten counts. The rearrangement links TRBV24-1 to TRBJ2-1; D is perhaps TRBD2 (5 bases). Germline V gene data show CDR1 as KGHDR and CDR2 as SFDVKD. There are 15 residues in the CDR3. V lost 5 bases, J lost 3 bases, and 13 bases lay in between. CDR3 coding DNA: TGTGCCACCAGTGGCCCGGGGAAGGGCTACAATGAGCAGTTCTTC. It specifies CATSGPGKGYNEQFF.

This clone was detected many times. The CDR3 DNA reads TGTGCCAGTTCCAGACAGGGTACCGTCTATGGCTACACCTTC. Residues: CASSRQGTVYGYTF. The V call is TRBV19, the J call TRBJ1-2; 7 nucleotides agree with TRBD1. The V gene end was trimmed by 8 bases and the J gene end by 4 bases; junction bases not matched to a gene: 10. The CDR3 sequence is 14 residues long. CDR1 and CDR2 from the germline V gene are LNHDA and SQIVND (reference sequence).

The chain links TRBV10-1 to TRBJ2-7; D possibly corresponds to TRBD2 (5 bases). CDR3 size: 18 residues. CDR1 WNHNN and CDR2 SYGVQD come from the germline V gene (reference sequence). Trimming took off 0 bases at V and 4 bases at J, with 22 bases between the two ends. This CDR3 is CASSESIWQRSEEYEQYF. Written as DNA, the CDR3 is TGCGCCAGCAGTGAGTCGATCTGGCAGCGGTCCGAGGAGTACGAGCAGTACTTC.

In its sample, this clone was seen many times. The J gene is TRBJ1-1, the V gene TRBV6-5; TRBD1 matches 8 bases. Germline loops: CDR1 MNHEY, CDR2 SVGAGI. The CDR3 runs to 14 residues. J was trimmed by 4 bases and V by 5 bases; bases with no gene match: 6. In nucleotides, the CDR3 is TGTGCCAGCAGTAATCAGGGGGCAATCACTGAAGCTTTCTTT. It is translated as CASSNQGAITEAFF.

This clone was observed many times. The chain has TRBV4-1 and TRBJ1-4; 10 bases fit TRBD1. Germline V gene sequence: CDR1 MGHRA, CDR2 YSYEKL. The CDR3 consists of 16 residues. Trimming cost V 4 bases and J 11 bases; bases outside gene matches: 13. In DNA form, the CDR3 reads TGCGCCAGCAGCCCCCTGAATGGACAGGGGGGAAGGAAACTGTTTTTT. Amino acid sequence: CASSPLNGQGGRKLFF.

This clone was seen ten or more times. The chain is built from TRBV10-2 and TRBJ2-1; 7 nucleotides line up with TRBD2. This CDR3 has 14 residues. V lost 5 bases and J lost 4; bases outside the gene matches: 5. Germline loops: CDR1 WSHSY, CDR2 SAAADI. The CDR3 nucleotides read TGCGCCAGCAGTCAAACTAGCGTATACAATGAGCAGTTCTTC. This sequence encodes CASSQTSVYNEQFF.

This clone has a handful of counts. This rearrangement joins TRBV7-2 to TRBJ2-6, with 10 bases aligning to TRBD2. The V segment lost 8 bases and the J segment 4 bases; nucleotides outside the gene matches: 8. CDR1 and CDR2 (germline): SGHTA, FQGNSA. The CDR3 contains 16 residues. The CDR3 DNA reads TGTGCCAGCGACCTGAGCGGGAGGGCAGGGGCCAACGTCCTGACTTTC. Protein product: CASDLSGRAGANVLTF.

Only a few counts were recorded for this clone. As the CDR3 is not closed by the conserved phenylalanine or tryptophan, this likely results from a read error. The DNA is omitted, as the CDR3 cannot be located on it reliably, and the CDR3 follows TCRdb's listing. This rearrangement joins TRBV19 to TRBJ1-5. CDR1 and CDR2 (germline): LNHDA, SQIVND (reference sequence). The CDR3 extends over 13 residues, inclusive of both ends. The CDR3 here is CASSPAGRFPIAI.

This clone was recorded a few times. The chain carries TRBV23-1 and TRBJ1-2, with a possible D match to TRBD1 (5 bases). TRBV23-1 is identified as an open reading frame with a role that is uncertain. V was cut by 8 bases and J by 3 bases, with 16 bases left in between. The CDR3 extends over 14 amino acids. CDR3 sequence (DNA): TGCGCCAGCCGCCTCCTTGGACAAGACTATGGCTACACCTTC. Translation: CASRLLGQDYGYTF.